A selection of T cell receptor beta chains follows, all from one sample in a study of shared clonotypes between healthy human individuals. Produced via immunoSEQ multiplex PCR; TCRdb's table is partial and in-frame only. This repertoire shows some 470,000 clones, approximately 80% found once; its top ten account for over 10%. Sequencing was done on a sample of PBMCs. These receptors were taken from a woman aged 40 to 50 in good health. Some clones in this sample may be carry-over from other donors' samples. The CDR3 runs from the conserved cysteine through the conserved F or W. D genes are given only for firm matches. Clone size is stated in some rows and not others, as once, few, many or a class when expanded.

abundance: -
v_gene: TRBV2
j_gene: TRBJ2-1
d_gene: -
CDR3aa: CASSVEARISYNEQFF
CDR3nt: TGTGCCAGCAGTGTAGAGGCGAGGATTTCCTACAATGAGCAGTTCTTC

abundance: -
v_gene: TRBV6-1
j_gene: TRBJ1-5
d_gene: -
CDR3aa: CASSETSNQPQHF
CDR3nt: TGTGCCAGCAGTGAAACTAGCAATCAGCCCCAGCATTTT

abundance: -
v_gene: TRBV9
j_gene: TRBJ2-7
d_gene: TRBD1
CDR3aa: CASSPRSQGSYEQYF
CDR3nt: TGTGCCAGCAGCCCCCGGTCACAGGGGTCCTACGAGCAGTACTTC

abundance: -
v_gene: TRBV19
j_gene: TRBJ2-2
d_gene: -
CDR3aa: CASSYPGTQDTGELFF
CDR3nt: TGTGCCAGTAGTTACCCCGGGACTCAGGACACCGGGGAGCTGTTTTTT

abundance: -
v_gene: TRBV9
j_gene: TRBJ2-7
d_gene: -
CDR3aa: CASSVLLGGSYEQYF
CDR3nt: TGTGCCAGCAGCGTGTTACTAGGGGGCTCCTACGAGCAGTACTTC

abundance: many
v_gene: TRBV2
j_gene: TRBJ1-5
d_gene: TRBD1
CDR3aa: CASRWGPDRGPNQPQHF
CDR3nt: TGTGCCAGCCGATGGGGCCCCGACAGGGGGCCAAATCAGCCCCAGCATTTT

abundance: -
v_gene: TRBV4-2
j_gene: TRBJ2-7
d_gene: -
CDR3aa: CASSQAGRGGPGQHISYEQYF
CDR3nt: TGTGCCAGCAGCCAAGCTGGGCGTGGGGGGCCGGGACAGCATATATCCTACGAGCAGTACTTC

abundance: -
v_gene: TRBV21-1
j_gene: TRBJ2-3
d_gene: -
CDR3aa: CASSIRPGTSGSRTDTQYF
CDR3nt: TGTGCCAGCAGCATTCGTCCCGGGACTAGCGGGAGTCGCACAGATACGCAGTATTTT

abundance: -
v_gene: TRBV4-2
j_gene: TRBJ2-1
d_gene: TRBD2
CDR3aa: CASSQGRTSGQFF
CDR3nt: TGTGCCAGCAGCCAAGGGAGGACTAGCGGGCAGTTCTTC

abundance: -
v_gene: TRBV28
j_gene: TRBJ1-5
d_gene: -
CDR3aa: CASSSRDSPSPQHF
CDR3nt: TGTGCCAGCAGTTCTCGGGACTCCCCTTCGCCCCAGCATTTT

abundance: -
v_gene: TRBV28
j_gene: TRBJ2-3
d_gene: -
CDR3aa: CASSLQSPTDTQYF
CDR3nt: TGTGCCAGCAGTTTACAGTCTCCCACAGATACGCAGTATTTT

abundance: -
v_gene: TRBV13
j_gene: TRBJ2-7
d_gene: TRBD1
CDR3aa: CASSLMGVLTGNHEQYF
CDR3nt: TGTGCCAGCAGCCTCATGGGGGTCCTGACAGGGAATCACGAGCAGTACTTC

abundance: few
v_gene: TRBV19
j_gene: TRBJ2-6
d_gene: -
CDR3aa: CASTIDSGGANVLTF
CDR3nt: TGTGCCAGTACCATTGACAGCGGTGGGGCCAACGTCCTGACTTTC

abundance: many
v_gene: TRBV7-3
j_gene: TRBJ2-1
d_gene: TRBD2
CDR3aa: CASSPQGGPRDEQFF
CDR3nt: TGTGCCAGCAGCCCCCAGGGAGGGCCGAGAGATGAGCAGTTCTTC

abundance: -
v_gene: TRBV7-2
j_gene: TRBJ2-1
d_gene: -
CDR3aa: CASSSRDTREFF
CDR3nt: TGTGCCAGCAGCTCCCGGGACACTCGTGAGTTCTTC

abundance: -
v_gene: TRBV10-1
j_gene: TRBJ2-7
d_gene: TRBD2
CDR3aa: CASSATNPGTSAYEQYF
CDR3nt: TGCGCCAGCAGTGCCACGAACCCCGGGACTAGCGCCTACGAGCAGTACTTC

abundance: -
v_gene: TRBV18
j_gene: TRBJ1-4
d_gene: -
CDR3aa: CASSPSDGPNEKLFF
CDR3nt: TGTGCCAGCTCACCTTCGGACGGACCTAATGAAAAACTGTTTTTT

abundance: few
v_gene: TRBV18
j_gene: TRBJ2-7
d_gene: -
CDR3aa: CASSPPTVAEQYF
CDR3nt: TGTGCCAGCTCACCACCGACTGTGGCCGAGCAGTACTTC

abundance: -
v_gene: TRBV11-1
j_gene: TRBJ1-1
d_gene: TRBD1
CDR3aa: CASRPDRGDTEAFF
CDR3nt: TGTGCCAGCAGACCAGACAGGGGGGACACTGAAGCTTTCTTT

abundance: -
v_gene: TRBV28
j_gene: TRBJ1-1
d_gene: -
CDR3aa: CASSTYPLGAFF
CDR3nt: TGTGCCAGCAGTACATATCCGCTGGGAGCTTTCTTT

abundance: -
v_gene: TRBV5-6
j_gene: TRBJ2-7
d_gene: -
CDR3aa: CASSPLHRQETEQYF
CDR3nt: TGTGCCAGCAGCCCGCTACACAGGCAGGAAACCGAGCAGTACTTC

abundance: -
v_gene: TRBV13
j_gene: TRBJ2-7
d_gene: TRBD2
CDR3aa: CASSLGTSRTYEQYF
CDR3nt: TGTGCCAGCAGCTTAGGGACTAGCCGGACCTACGAGCAGTACTTC

abundance: few
v_gene: TRBV11-2
j_gene: TRBJ2-1
d_gene: -
CDR3aa: CASSLGLRPEYEQFF
CDR3nt: TGTGCCAGCAGCTTAGGCCTACGTCCCGAATATGAGCAGTTCTTC

abundance: -
v_gene: TRBV28
j_gene: TRBJ2-7
d_gene: -
CDR3aa: CASSIQDYSYEQYF
CDR3nt: TGTGCCAGCAGCATACAGGACTACTCCTACGAGCAGTACTTC

abundance: -
v_gene: TRBV19
j_gene: TRBJ2-4
d_gene: -
CDR3aa: CASSIVDSAKNIQYF
CDR3nt: TGTGCCAGTAGTATTGTGGACTCAGCCAAAAACATTCAGTACTTC

abundance: -
v_gene: TRBV4-3
j_gene: TRBJ2-1
d_gene: TRBD2
CDR3aa: CASSQEMGTTYNEQFF
CDR3nt: TGCGCCAGCAGCCAAGAGATGGGGACTACATACAATGAGCAGTTCTTC

abundance: -
v_gene: TRBV30
j_gene: TRBJ2-2
d_gene: TRBD2
CDR3aa: CAWGPRAGGNPGPWTGELFF
CDR3nt: TGTGCCTGGGGTCCCAGAGCGGGAGGCAACCCCGGTCCCTGGACCGGGGAGCTGTTTTTT

abundance: -
v_gene: TRBV30
j_gene: TRBJ2-6
d_gene: -
CDR3aa: CAWTQGVGANVLTF
CDR3nt: TGTGCCTGGACTCAGGGTGTAGGGGCCAACGTCCTGACTTTC

abundance: -
v_gene: TRBV7-7
j_gene: TRBJ2-5
d_gene: TRBD2
CDR3aa: CASSPRPSGEETQYF
CDR3nt: TGTGCTAGCAGCCCAAGGCCTAGCGGGGAAGAGACCCAGTACTTC

abundance: -
v_gene: TRBV11-3
j_gene: TRBJ1-1
d_gene: -
CDR3aa: CASSRDGRNTEAFF
CDR3nt: TGTGCCAGCAGCCGGGACGGGAGGAACACTGAAGCTTTCTTT

abundance: few
v_gene: TRBV28
j_gene: TRBJ1-1
d_gene: TRBD1
CDR3aa: CASSSYDRARF
CDR3nt: TGTGCCAGCAGCTCTTACGACAGGGCCCGATTT

abundance: few
v_gene: TRBV28
j_gene: TRBJ1-4
d_gene: TRBD1
CDR3aa: CASSFGTANEKLFF
CDR3nt: TGTGCCAGCAGTTTCGGGACAGCGAATGAAAAACTGTTTTTT

abundance: -
v_gene: TRBV6-5
j_gene: TRBJ2-5
d_gene: -
CDR3aa: CASSYSTRTWETQYF
CDR3nt: TGTGCCAGCAGTTACTCGACGAGGACATGGGAGACCCAGTACTTC

abundance: -
v_gene: TRBV5-8
j_gene: TRBJ1-2
d_gene: -
CDR3aa: CASSPDKYGYTF
CDR3nt: TGTGCCAGCAGCCCGGACAAGTATGGCTACACCTTC

abundance: once
v_gene: TRBV5-8
j_gene: TRBJ2-7
d_gene: TRBD2
CDR3aa: CASSPGLAGVSYEQYF
CDR3nt: TGTGCCAGCAGCCCGGGACTAGCGGGAGTCTCCTACGAGCAGTACTTC

abundance: -
v_gene: TRBV30
j_gene: TRBJ2-7
d_gene: TRBD2
CDR3aa: CAWSSGTSGIYEQYF
CDR3nt: TGTGCCTGGAGCTCCGGGACTAGCGGGATTTACGAGCAGTACTTC

abundance: -
v_gene: TRBV11-2
j_gene: TRBJ1-2
d_gene: TRBD1
CDR3aa: CASSDLGQGLNYGYTF
CDR3nt: TGTGCCAGCAGCGATTTGGGACAGGGATTGAACTATGGCTACACCTTC

abundance: -
v_gene: TRBV2
j_gene: TRBJ2-7
d_gene: -
CDR3aa: CASSESVRAEQYF
CDR3nt: TGTGCCAGCAGTGAATCTGTAAGGGCCGAGCAGTACTTC

abundance: -
v_gene: TRBV2
j_gene: TRBJ2-7
d_gene: -
CDR3aa: CASSEVVAYEQYF
CDR3nt: TGTGCCAGCAGTGAAGTGGTCGCGTACGAGCAGTACTTC

abundance: many
v_gene: TRBV9
j_gene: TRBJ2-1
d_gene: TRBD2
CDR3aa: CASSVEWEGWNEQFF
CDR3nt: TGTGCCAGCAGCGTAGAGTGGGAGGGATGGAATGAGCAGTTCTTC

abundance: -
v_gene: TRBV30
j_gene: TRBJ2-7
d_gene: TRBD2
CDR3aa: CAWRAGTSGITYEQYF
CDR3nt: TGTGCCTGGAGAGCGGGGACTAGCGGGATAACCTACGAGCAGTACTTC

abundance: -
v_gene: TRBV12-5
j_gene: TRBJ2-2
d_gene: -
CDR3aa: CASGSREDTGELFF
CDR3nt: TGTGCTAGTGGTTCTAGAGAGGACACCGGGGAGCTGTTTTTT

abundance: -
v_gene: TRBV28
j_gene: TRBJ2-5
d_gene: -
CDR3aa: CASSSTLTAQETQYF
CDR3nt: TGTGCCAGCAGTTCTACCTTGACAGCCCAAGAGACCCAGTACTTC

abundance: -
v_gene: TRBV27
j_gene: TRBJ1-2
d_gene: -
CDR3aa: CASVGGANYGYTF
CDR3nt: TGTGCCAGTGTGGGGGGGGCTAACTATGGCTACACCTTC

abundance: -
v_gene: TRBV7-6
j_gene: TRBJ2-7
d_gene: -
CDR3aa: CASSLSLQVREQYF
CDR3nt: TGTGCCAGCAGCTTGAGCCTCCAAGTTCGCGAGCAGTACTTC

abundance: -
v_gene: TRBV7-9
j_gene: TRBJ2-6
d_gene: -
CDR3aa: CASGKSFGANVLTF
CDR3nt: TGTGCCAGCGGGAAAAGCTTTGGGGCCAACGTCCTGACTTTC

abundance: -
v_gene: TRBV19
j_gene: TRBJ1-5
d_gene: -
CDR3aa: CASGSEAASNQPQHF
CDR3nt: TGTGCCAGTGGGTCCGAGGCCGCCTCTAATCAGCCCCAGCATTTT